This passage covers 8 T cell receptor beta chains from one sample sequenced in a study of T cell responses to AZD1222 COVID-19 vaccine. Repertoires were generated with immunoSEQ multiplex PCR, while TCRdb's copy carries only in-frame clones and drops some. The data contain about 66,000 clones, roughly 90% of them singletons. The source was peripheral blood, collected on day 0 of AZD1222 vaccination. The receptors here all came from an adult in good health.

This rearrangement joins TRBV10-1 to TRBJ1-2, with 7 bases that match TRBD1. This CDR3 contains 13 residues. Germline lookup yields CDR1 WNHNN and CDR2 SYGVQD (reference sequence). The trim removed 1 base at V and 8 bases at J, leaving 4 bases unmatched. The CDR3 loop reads CASSELTGRGYTF. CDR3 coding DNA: TGCGCCAGCAGTGAGTTGACAGGGAGAGGCTACACCTTC.

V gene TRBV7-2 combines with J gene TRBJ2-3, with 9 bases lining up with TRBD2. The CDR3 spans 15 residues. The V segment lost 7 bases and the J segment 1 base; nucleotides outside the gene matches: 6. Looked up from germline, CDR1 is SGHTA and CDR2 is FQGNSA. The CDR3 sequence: CASTPIAGGTDTQYF. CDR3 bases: TGTGCCAGCACACCAATAGCGGGGGGCACAGATACGCAGTATTTT.

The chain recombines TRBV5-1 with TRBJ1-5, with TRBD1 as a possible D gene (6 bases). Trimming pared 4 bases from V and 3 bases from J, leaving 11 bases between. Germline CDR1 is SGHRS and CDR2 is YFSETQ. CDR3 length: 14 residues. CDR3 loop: CASSPDSLNQPQHF. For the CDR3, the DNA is TGCGCCAGCAGCCCGGACAGCCTCAATCAGCCCCAGCATTTT.

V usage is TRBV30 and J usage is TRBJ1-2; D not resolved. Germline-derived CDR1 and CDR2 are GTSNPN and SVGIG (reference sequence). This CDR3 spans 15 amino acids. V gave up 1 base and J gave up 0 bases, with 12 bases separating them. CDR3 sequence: CAWSAGSKANYGYTF. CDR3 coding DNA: TGTGCCTGGAGTGCCGGGTCGAAAGCTAACTATGGCTACACCTTC. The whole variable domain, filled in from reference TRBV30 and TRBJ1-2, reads SQTIHQWPATLVQPVGSPLSLECTVEGTSNPNLYWYRQAAGRGLQLLFYSVGIGQISSEVPQNLSASRPQDRQFILSSKKLLLSDSGFYLCAWSAGSKANYGYTFGSGTRLTVV.

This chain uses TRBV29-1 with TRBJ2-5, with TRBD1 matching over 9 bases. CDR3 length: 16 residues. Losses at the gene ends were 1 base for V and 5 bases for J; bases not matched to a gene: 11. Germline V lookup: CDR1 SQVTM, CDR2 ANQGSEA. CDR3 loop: CSVEGRDRAQRETQYF. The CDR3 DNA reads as TGCAGCGTTGAAGGCCGGGACAGGGCCCAGAGGGAGACCCAGTACTTC.

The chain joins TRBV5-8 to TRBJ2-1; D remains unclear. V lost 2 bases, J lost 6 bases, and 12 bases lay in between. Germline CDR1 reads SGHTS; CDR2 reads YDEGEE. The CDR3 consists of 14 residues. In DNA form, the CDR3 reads TGTGCCAGCAGCTTCACCGGACCGAGCAATGAGCAGTTCTTC. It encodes CASSFTGPSNEQFF.

CDR3 protein: CSVVSGSVETQYF. The CDR3 DNA reads TGCAGCGTTGTTAGTGGCAGCGTAGAGACCCAGTACTTC. The chain couples TRBV29-1 to TRBJ2-5; D unresolved. Germline CDR1 reads SQVTM; CDR2 reads ANQGSEA. This CDR3 spans 13 amino acids. Trimming stripped 4 bases from V and 4 bases from J, with 13 bases between.

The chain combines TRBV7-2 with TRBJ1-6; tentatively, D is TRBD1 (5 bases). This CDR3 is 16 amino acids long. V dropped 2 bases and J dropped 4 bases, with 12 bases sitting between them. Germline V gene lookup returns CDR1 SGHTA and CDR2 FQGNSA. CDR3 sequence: CASSLTGRGYNSPLHF. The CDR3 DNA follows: TGTGCCAGCAGCTTAACGGGGCGGGGTTATAATTCACCCCTCCACTTT.